This T cell receptor (beta chain) was sequenced for a study of cytomegalovirus exposure and HLA in healthy donors. General study results and limits: With later analysis, a missense DCLRE1C variant became linked to TCR beta V- and J-gene trimming. Roughly even sequencing depth across donors was the assumption behind the presence/absence analyses. Cytomegalovirus status was reportedly diagnosed by the classifier with high sensitivity and specificity. Among immune exposure information, only CMV serostatus was available.

As to this clone: What it binds is not known.

Amplification used 60 Vbeta primers and 13 Jbeta primers. Libraries were prepared by immunoSEQ multiplex PCR; TCRdb keeps only in-frame clonotypes and omits some of them. The sample carries 150,000 to 200,000 clones, 80% to 85% recorded once. Sequencing input: PBMCs. This receptor was identified in a boy aged 2 to 10 in good health and CMV-seronegative.

CDR3 sequence (DNA): TGCGCCAGCAGTGAGCGGTGGAACACTGAAGCTTTCTTT. Protein product: CASSERWNTEAFF. The chain links TRBV10-1 to TRBJ1-1; D gene ambiguous. V gave up 2 bases and J gave up 1 base, with 5 bases separating them. Germline CDR1 WNHNN, CDR2 SYGVQD (reference sequence). This CDR3 has 13 amino acids.